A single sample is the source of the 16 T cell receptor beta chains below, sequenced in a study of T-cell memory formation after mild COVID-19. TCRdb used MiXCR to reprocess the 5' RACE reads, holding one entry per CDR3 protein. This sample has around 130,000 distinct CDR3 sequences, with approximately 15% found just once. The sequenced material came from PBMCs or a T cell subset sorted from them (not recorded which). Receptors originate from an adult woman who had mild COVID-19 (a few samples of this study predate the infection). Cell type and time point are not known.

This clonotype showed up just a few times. The CDR3 loop reads CASSLIGYRETQYF. CDR3 coding DNA: TGTGCCAGCAGCTTAATAGGGTATCGGGAGACCCAGTACTTC. The chain links TRBV7-2 to TRBJ2-5, with D uncertain. V shed 2 bases and J shed 5 bases, with 12 bases lying between them. The CDR3 loop spans 14 amino acids. CDR1 SGHTA and CDR2 FQGNSA come from the germline V gene.

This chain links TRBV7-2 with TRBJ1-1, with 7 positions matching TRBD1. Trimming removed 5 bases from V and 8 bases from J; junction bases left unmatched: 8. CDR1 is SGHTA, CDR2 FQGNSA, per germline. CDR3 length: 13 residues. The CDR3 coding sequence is TGTGCCAGCAGCCCCGACAGGGTGCAGGAAGCTTTCTTT. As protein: CASSPDRVQEAFF.

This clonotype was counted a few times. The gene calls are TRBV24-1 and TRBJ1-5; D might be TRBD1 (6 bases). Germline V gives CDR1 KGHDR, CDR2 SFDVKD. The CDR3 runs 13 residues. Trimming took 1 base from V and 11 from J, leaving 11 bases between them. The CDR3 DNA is TGTGCCACCAGTGATTTAACAGGGCGGGCCCAGCATTTT. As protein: CATSDLTGRAQHF.

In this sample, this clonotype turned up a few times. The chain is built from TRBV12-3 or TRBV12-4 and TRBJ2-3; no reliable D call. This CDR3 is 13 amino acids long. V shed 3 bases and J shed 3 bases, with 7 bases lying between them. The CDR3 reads CASSFTETDTQYF. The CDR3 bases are TGTGCCAGCAGTTTTACTGAAACAGATACGCAGTATTTT.

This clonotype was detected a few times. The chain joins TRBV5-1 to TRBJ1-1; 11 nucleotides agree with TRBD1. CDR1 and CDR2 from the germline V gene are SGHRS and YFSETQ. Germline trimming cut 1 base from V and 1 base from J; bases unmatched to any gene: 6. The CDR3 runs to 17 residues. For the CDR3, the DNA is TGCGCCAGCAGCTTGTTGGACAGGGGGCGGGAGAACACTGAAGCTTTCTTT. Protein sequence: CASSLLDRGRENTEAFF.

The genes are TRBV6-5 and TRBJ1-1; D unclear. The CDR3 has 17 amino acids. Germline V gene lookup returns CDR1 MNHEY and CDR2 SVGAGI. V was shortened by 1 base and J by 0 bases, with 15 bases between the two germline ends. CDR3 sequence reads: CASSYYLLGPLNTEAFF. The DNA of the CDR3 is TGTGCCAGCAGTTACTACCTCCTAGGGCCATTGAACACTGAAGCTTTCTTT.

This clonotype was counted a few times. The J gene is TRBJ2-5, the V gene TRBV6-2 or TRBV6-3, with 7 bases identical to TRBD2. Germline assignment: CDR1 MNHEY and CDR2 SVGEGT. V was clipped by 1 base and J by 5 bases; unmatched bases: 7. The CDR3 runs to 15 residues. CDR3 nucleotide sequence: TGTGCCAGCAGTTACTACGGCGGGGAGGGGGAGACCCAGTACTTC. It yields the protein CASSYYGGEGETQYF.

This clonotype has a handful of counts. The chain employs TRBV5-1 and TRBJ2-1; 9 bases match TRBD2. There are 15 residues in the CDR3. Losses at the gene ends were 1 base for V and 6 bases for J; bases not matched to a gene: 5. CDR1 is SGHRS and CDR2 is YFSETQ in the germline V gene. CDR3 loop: CASSLSLAGSNEQFF. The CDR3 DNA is TGCGCCAGCAGCTTGTCGCTAGCGGGGAGCAATGAGCAGTTCTTC.

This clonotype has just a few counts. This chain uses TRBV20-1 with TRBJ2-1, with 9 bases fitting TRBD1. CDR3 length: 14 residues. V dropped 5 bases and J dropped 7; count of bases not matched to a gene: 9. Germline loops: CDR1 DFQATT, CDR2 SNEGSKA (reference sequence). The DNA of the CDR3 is TGCAGTGCTCAGGGGACAGGGCTGTGGAATGAGCAGTTCTTC. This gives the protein CSAQGTGLWNEQFF.

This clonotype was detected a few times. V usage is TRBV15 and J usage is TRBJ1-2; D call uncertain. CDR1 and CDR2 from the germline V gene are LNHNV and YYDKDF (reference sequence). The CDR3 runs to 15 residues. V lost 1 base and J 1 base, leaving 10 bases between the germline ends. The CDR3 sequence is CATSRVGLINYGYTF. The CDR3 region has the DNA TGTGCCACCAGCAGAGTGGGCCTGATTAACTATGGCTACACCTTC.

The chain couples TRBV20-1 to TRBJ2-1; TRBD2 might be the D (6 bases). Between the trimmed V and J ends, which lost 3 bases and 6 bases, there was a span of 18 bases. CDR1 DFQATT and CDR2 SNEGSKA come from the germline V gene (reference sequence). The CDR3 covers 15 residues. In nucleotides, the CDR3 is TGCAGTGCTAGGGCTTTGCGGGGATGGGGCAATGAGCAGTTCTTC. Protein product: CSARALRGWGNEQFF.

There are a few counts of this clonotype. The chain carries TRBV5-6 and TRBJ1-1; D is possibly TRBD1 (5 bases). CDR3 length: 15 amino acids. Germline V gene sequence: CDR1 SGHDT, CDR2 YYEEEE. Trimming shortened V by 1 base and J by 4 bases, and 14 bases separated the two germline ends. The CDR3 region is CASSLSAGRITEAFF. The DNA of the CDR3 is TGTGCCAGCAGCTTGAGCGCGGGACGGATCACTGAAGCTTTCTTT.

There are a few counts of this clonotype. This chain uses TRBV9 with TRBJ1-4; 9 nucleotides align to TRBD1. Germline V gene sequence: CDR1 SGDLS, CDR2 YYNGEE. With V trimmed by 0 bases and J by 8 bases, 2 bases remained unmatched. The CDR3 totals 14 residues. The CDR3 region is CASSVGTGAEKLFF. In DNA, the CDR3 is TGTGCCAGCAGCGTAGGGACAGGGGCGGAAAAACTGTTTTTT.

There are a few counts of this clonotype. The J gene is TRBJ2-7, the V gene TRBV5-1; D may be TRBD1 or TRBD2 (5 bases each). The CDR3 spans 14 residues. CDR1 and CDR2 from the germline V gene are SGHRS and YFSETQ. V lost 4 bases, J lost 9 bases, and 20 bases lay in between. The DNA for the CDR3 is TGCGCCAGCAGCCCGGGACGAACCCTACGAGGGCAGTACTTC. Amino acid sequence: CASSPGRTLRGQYF.

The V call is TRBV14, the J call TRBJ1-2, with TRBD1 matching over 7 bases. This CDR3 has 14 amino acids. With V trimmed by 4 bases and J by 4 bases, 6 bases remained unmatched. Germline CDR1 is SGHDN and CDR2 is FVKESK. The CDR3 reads CASSRDSYRYGYTF. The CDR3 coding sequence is TGTGCCAGCAGCCGGGACAGCTATCGCTATGGCTACACCTTC. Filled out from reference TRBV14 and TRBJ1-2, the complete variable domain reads EAGVTQFPSHSVIEKGQTVTLRCDPISGHDNLYWYRRVMGKEIKFLLHFVKESKQDESGMPNNRFLAERTGGTYSTLKVQPAELEDSGVYFCASSRDSYRYGYTFGSGTRLTVV.

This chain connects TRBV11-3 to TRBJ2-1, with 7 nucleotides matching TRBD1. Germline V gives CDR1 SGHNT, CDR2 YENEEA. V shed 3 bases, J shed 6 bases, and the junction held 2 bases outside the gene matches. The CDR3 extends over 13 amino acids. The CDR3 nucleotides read TGTGCCAGCAGCTTTGGGGACAGCAATGAGCAGTTCTTC. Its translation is CASSFGDSNEQFF.